The 10 T cell receptor beta chains in this list originate from one sample, sequenced in a study of CD8 T cells in ankylosing spondylitis. MiXCR, applied by TCRdb to the 5' RACE reads, yields one record per CDR3 protein. The sample consists of 200,000 to 250,000 distinct CDR3 sequences, about 10% of them appearing once. The sequenced material came from blood, either unsorted or a sorted T cell fraction (not recorded which). All receptors derive from a male donor with ankylosing spondylitis or in good health (not recorded which).

The rearrangement uses TRBV2 and TRBJ1-2; possible D gene TRBD1, 6 bases. The germline CDR1 and CDR2 sequences are SNHLY and FYNNEI. This CDR3 region has 13 residues. Trimming took off 3 bases at V and 4 bases at J, with 9 bases between the two ends. Here the CDR3 reads CASSDRRGYGYTF. In DNA, the CDR3 is TGTGCCAGCAGTGACCGCAGGGGCTATGGCTACACCTTC.

This sequence joins TRBV12-3 or TRBV12-4 and TRBJ2-5, with 11 nucleotides matching TRBD2. The ends lost 1 base at V and 0 bases at J; junction bases unmatched: 1. The CDR3 extends over 16 amino acids. The CDR3 protein is CASSLGTSGHQETQYF. The DNA for the CDR3 is TGTGCCAGCAGTTTAGGGACTAGCGGGCACCAAGAGACCCAGTACTTC.

The sample holds a few counts of this clonotype. The J gene is TRBJ2-5, the V gene TRBV16, with D maybe TRBD2 (5 bases). Trimming removed 1 base from V and 5 bases from J, with 8 bases in between. Germline values: CDR1 KGHSY, CDR2 FQNENV. This CDR3 region has 13 residues. The DNA for the CDR3 is TGTGCCAGCAGCCAATTGCAGCGGGAGACCCAGTACTTC. The encoded protein is CASSQLQRETQYF. The full variable domain, in which reference TRBV16 and TRBJ2-5 provide the parts outside the CDR3, is GEEVAQTPKHLVRGEGQKAKLYCAPIKGHSYVFWYQQVLKNEFKFLISFQNENVFDETGMPKERFSAKCLPNSPCSLEIQATKLEDSAVYFCASSQLQRETQYFGPGTRLLVL.

This clonotype was counted ten times or more. The chain combines TRBV9 with TRBJ2-1, with 10 bases aligning to TRBD2. Germline CDR1 SGDLS, CDR2 YYNGEE. V was clipped by 0 bases and J by 8 bases; unmatched bases: 8. The CDR3 sequence is 16 residues long. The CDR3 DNA reads as TGTGCCAGCAGCGTAGTAGTAGCGGGGGGTTATCATGAGCAGTTCTTC. As protein: CASSVVVAGGYHEQFF.

At least ten counts were recorded for this clonotype. This chain connects TRBV12-3 or TRBV12-4 to TRBJ2-2; D is unclear. The CDR3 is 14 residues long. V was shortened by 5 bases and J by 1 base, with 8 bases between the two germline ends. CDR3 sequence: CASSLQQNTGELFF. DNA of the CDR3: TGTGCCAGCAGTCTCCAACAGAACACCGGGGAGCTGTTTTTT.

This clonotype was counted many times. The rearrangement links TRBV20-1 to TRBJ1-5; 8 bases match TRBD1. Per germline, CDR1 DFQATT and CDR2 SNEGSKA (reference sequence). The CDR3 spans 16 residues. The ends lost 0 bases at V and 7 bases at J; junction bases unmatched: 11. The DNA for the CDR3 is TGCAGTGCTAGAGATCCGCTCAGGGGGCAGGGACAGCCCCAGCATTTT. It translates to CSARDPLRGQGQPQHF.

CDR3 nucleotides: TGCAGTGCTAGAGATAGAGCGGGGGCTCCAGATACGCAGTATTTT. Translation: CSARDRAGAPDTQYF. The gene calls are TRBV20-1 and TRBJ2-3, with 8 bases lining up with TRBD2. With 0 bases clipped from V and 4 bases from J, the junction kept 6 bases outside the gene matches. The CDR3 loop spans 15 amino acids. CDR1 DFQATT and CDR2 SNEGSKA come from the germline V gene (reference sequence).

This clonotype has at least ten counts. V is TRBV7-9 and J is TRBJ1-1, with D unclear. The V and J ends lost 3 bases and 1 base respectively, with 9 bases between them. Germline values: CDR1 SEHNR, CDR2 FQNEAQ (reference sequence). The CDR3 contains 14 residues. CDR3 loop: CASSFRSGNTEAFF. The CDR3 coding sequence is TGTGCCAGCAGCTTTAGGTCAGGGAACACTGAAGCTTTCTTT.

The chain uses TRBV12-3 or TRBV12-4 and TRBJ2-5; 10 bases are a match to TRBD1. V gave up 6 bases and J gave up 5 bases; unmatched junction bases: 9. There are 15 residues in the CDR3. In DNA, the CDR3 is TGTGCCAGCAGCCCAGGGACAGGGGAACGGGAGACCCAGTACTTC. This encodes CASSPGTGERETQYF.

V is TRBV7-8 and J is TRBJ1-1; 9 bases fit TRBD1. Germline V gene sequence: CDR1 SGHVS, CDR2 FQNEAQ. The CDR3 has 15 residues. Trimming at V came to 5 bases and at J to 4 bases, leaving 8 bases not matched to a gene. The CDR3 nucleotides are TGTGCCAGCAGCCCCCGACAGGGGGAGGGCACTGAAGCTTTCTTT. It translates to CASSPRQGEGTEAFF.